The clone carrying this T cell receptor (beta chain) appeared many times. One entry per CDR3 protein, called by TCRdb with MiXCR from the 5' RACE reads. The sample lists approximately 40,000 distinct CDR3 sequences, about 4.4% occurring once. The data derive from a study of neurological immune-mediated disorders. The sequence derives from a man between 18 and 35 years old in good health. The sequencing sample was made of CD4+ T cells from blood.

Written as DNA, the CDR3 is TGCGCCAGCAGACGGACAGGCGGGAACTATGGCTACACCTTC. Translating it yields CASRRTGGNYGYTF. The V gene is TRBV5-1, the J gene TRBJ1-2; 7 bases line up with TRBD1. CDR1 SGHRS and CDR2 YFSETQ come from the germline V gene. This CDR3 region has 14 residues. The ends lost 5 bases at V and 2 bases at J; junction bases unmatched: 6.